This TCR beta chain was sequenced during a study of molecular identifiers for immune sequencing clone quantification. TCRdb processed the PCR reads anew with MiXCR; each CDR3 protein has one entry. In the table there are about 640,000 distinct CDR3 sequences, around 20% of which are singletons. Germline CDR1 SQVTM, CDR2 ANQGSEA. V lost 0 bases, J lost 3 bases, and 4 bases stayed unmatched. The CDR3 loop spans 16 amino acids. The specimen sequenced was naive CD8+ T cells from blood, with Jurkat cell RNA spiked in. As to subset: FACS-sorted CD8+CD4-CCR7+CD45RA+ naive T cells. This receptor was obtained from a human donor in good health. Some libraries in this study had Jurkat cell RNA spiked in. The V gene is TRBV29-1, the J gene TRBJ2-1; 11 bases agree with TRBD2. For the CDR3, the DNA is TGCAGCGTTGAAGATATGGGACTAGCGGTCTACAATGAGCAGTTCTTC. It translates to CSVEDMGLAVYNEQFF.